These 4 T cell receptor beta chains were sequenced from one sample in a study of blood T cells in healthy people across ages. A second PCR, run for roughly 7 to 12 cycles, used a sample-barcoded 5' primer plus a J-beta primer mix. TCRdb re-called the 5' RACE reads through MiXCR, storing one row per CDR3 protein. The repertoire holds about a million distinct CDR3 sequences, roughly 51% seen once, with about 21% in the top ten. Material for sequencing was blood. These receptors all come from a woman aged 60-75 years in good health.

The chain links TRBV7-9 to TRBJ1-1; D is ambiguous. Trimming cost V 1 base and J 1 base, with 7 bases left between them. Germline loops: CDR1 SEHNR, CDR2 FQNEAQ (reference sequence). The CDR3 totals 14 residues. The CDR3 protein is CASSLEVPNTEAFF. The CDR3, as DNA: TGTGCCAGCAGCTTAGAGGTTCCGAACACTGAAGCTTTCTTT.

This clonotype was counted once. A single base separates this from a much larger clone, so it may be a read error. J is TRBJ2-7 and V is TRBV7-9, with TRBD2 identical over 12 bases. The junction had 6 bases not matched to a gene; V was cut back by 4 bases and J by 5 bases. Germline CDR1 is SEHNR and CDR2 is FQNEAQ (reference sequence). CDR3 length: 15 residues. CDR3 sequence reads: CASSSLAGGPHEQYF. Here the CDR3 DNA reads TGTGCCAGCAGCTCCCTAGCGGGAGGGCCTCACGAGCAGTACTTC.

This clonotype has only one observation. A much larger clone differs by one base, so this may be a read error. This chain uses TRBV5-4 with TRBJ2-5, with D possibly being TRBD1 (5 bases). Judging by the DNA end, TRBJ2-7 fits better; the J call may be wrong. The germline gives CDR1 SGHNT, CDR2 YYREEE (reference sequence). The CDR3 runs 15 residues. Here the CDR3 DNA reads TGTGCCAGCAGCTTGGCGCGGACAAGGGCGAACGAGCAGTACTTC. It encodes CASSLARTRANEQYF.

The chain joins TRBV7-2 to TRBJ2-7; 11 positions match TRBD2. Germline trimming cut 5 bases from V and 0 bases from J; bases unmatched to any gene: 3. The CDR3 has 15 amino acids. From germline, CDR1 is SGHTA and CDR2 FQGNSA. This chain's CDR3 is CASSITSGSSYEQYF. CDR3 bases: TGTGCCAGCAGCATAACTAGCGGGAGCTCCTACGAGCAGTACTTC. Full variable domain (missing parts from reference TRBV7-2 and TRBJ2-7): GAGVSQSPSNKVTEKGKDVELRCDPISGHTALYWYRQSLGQGLEFLIYFQGNSAPDKSGLPSDRFSAERTGGSVSTLTIQRTQQEDSAVYLCASSITSGSSYEQYFGPGTRLTVT.